This record concerns one T cell receptor (beta chain) sequence. Its antigen is unknown. This record comes from a study of blood T cells in healthy people across ages. Findings and limits, study-wide: No conclusive comparison of naive versus antigen-experienced cells was possible with unsorted PBMCs.

Through a sample-barcoded 5' primer and a J-beta primer mix, a second PCR was run for roughly 6 to 11 cycles. TCRdb ran MiXCR on the 5' RACE reads and lists one entry per CDR3 protein. The sample yields 1.5 million to 2 million distinct CDR3 sequences, about 49% seen once. Per the germline V gene, CDR1 is DFQATT and CDR2 is SNEGSKA (reference sequence). V lost 0 bases, J lost 3 bases, and 4 bases stayed unmatched. The CDR3 loop spans 15 amino acids. The sequenced sample was blood. The receptor's source is a woman aged 35 to 49 in good health. V usage is TRBV20-1 and J usage is TRBJ2-7; 11 bases match TRBD2. The CDR3 region is CSARESLAGVYEQYF. The DNA for the CDR3 is TGCAGTGCTAGAGAGTCACTAGCGGGGGTCTACGAGCAGTACTTC.